This T cell receptor (beta chain) was recorded in a study of cytomegalovirus exposure and HLA in healthy donors. Study-level findings and limits: Later examination showed HLA-associated TCR beta chains had greater clonal expansion than equally common others.

Points on this clone: The antigen is unknown.

PCR primers comprised 60 Vbeta and 13 Jbeta primers. Generated by immunoSEQ multiplex PCR, the TCRdb table keeps only in-frame clones and is missing some. The sample shows fewer than 120,000 clones, approximately 86% of them seen only once. The CDR3 loop spans 16 amino acids. Trimming took 5 bases from V and 0 from J, leaving 14 bases between them. Germline values: CDR1 MDHEN, CDR2 SYDVKM. The chain carries TRBV28 and TRBJ1-5, with no clear D. The origin of this receptor is a man in his forties or fifties in good health and CMV-seronegative. Sequencing was performed on PBMCs. CDR3 region: CASSPGGAYSNQPQHF. The CDR3 DNA is TGTGCCAGCAGTCCGGGAGGAGCTTATAGCAATCAGCCCCAGCATTTT.